This entry lists 30 T cell receptor beta chains sequenced from one sample in a study of blood T cell repertoires in COVID-19. Here immunoSEQ multiplex PCR was the method, and the copy in TCRdb shows in-frame clones only, minus some. The repertoire holds 250,000 to 400,000 clones, roughly 89% seen once, with 5% to 5.5% in the top ten. Sequencing used PBMCs or T cells enriched from blood (not recorded which). These receptors all come from a man between 60 and 75 years old who had recovered from COVID-19.

The rearrangement links TRBV11-3 to TRBJ1-3; no reliable D call. Trimming took off 1 base at V and 0 bases at J, with 10 bases between the two ends. The CDR3 extends over 16 amino acids. Germline lookup yields CDR1 SGHNT and CDR2 YENEEA. CDR3 in DNA: TGTGCCAGCAGCTTAGCGGCCGGAGGCTCTGGAAACACCATATATTTT. It yields the protein CASSLAAGGSGNTIYF.

J is TRBJ2-1 and V is TRBV20-1; 10 bases align to TRBD2. Germline CDR1 DFQATT, CDR2 SNEGSKA (reference sequence). With 8 bases clipped from V and 9 bases from J, the junction kept 4 bases outside the gene matches. This CDR3 contains 11 residues. The CDR3 nucleotides read TGCAGTAGCGGGAGGGCGGTTGAGCAGTTCTTC. Its protein product is CSSGRAVEQFF.

The J gene is TRBJ2-7, the V gene TRBV18; TRBD2 might be the D (5 bases). The V gene's germline CDR1 is KGHSH and CDR2 LQKENI. There are 14 residues in the CDR3. Deletions cut 4 bases from V and 1 base from J, with 11 bases between. CDR3 in amino acids: CASSLGGPSYEQYF. The CDR3 DNA is TGTGCCAGCTCACTCGGCGGGCCGTCCTACGAGCAGTACTTC.

J is TRBJ1-1 and V is TRBV30, with 9 bases lining up with TRBD1. CDR3 length: 13 residues. Per the germline V gene, CDR1 is GTSNPN and CDR2 is SVGIG (reference sequence). V shed 2 bases and J 3 bases; nucleotides not matched to a gene: 1. CDR3 in DNA: TGTGCCTGGAGTTGGACAGGGGACACTGAAGCTTTCTTT. It yields the protein CAWSWTGDTEAFF.

This sequence joins TRBV9 and TRBJ1-2; D gene uncertain. V lost 0 bases and J lost 3, with 9 bases in between. Germline CDR1 and CDR2: SGDLS and YYNGEE. This CDR3 spans 14 amino acids. CDR3 in DNA: TGTGCCAGCAGCGTAGATCTGGGAGACTATGGCTACACCTTC. Protein sequence: CASSVDLGDYGYTF. The whole variable domain, filled in from reference TRBV9 and TRBJ1-2, reads DSGVTQTPKHLITATGQRVTLRCSPRSGDLSVYWYQQSLDQGLQFLIQYYNGEERAKGNILERFSAQQFPDLHSELNLSSLELGDSALYFCASSVDLGDYGYTFGSGTRLTVV.

This chain connects TRBV29-1 to TRBJ2-7, with TRBD2 identical over 9 bases. Per germline, CDR1 SQVTM and CDR2 ANQGSEA. J lost 4 bases, V lost 6 bases, and 10 bases had no gene match. There are 14 residues in the CDR3. The CDR3 reads CSVIRSGRKYEQYF. In DNA, the CDR3 is TGCAGCGTCATAAGGAGCGGGAGGAAGTACGAGCAGTACTTC.

The gene calls are TRBV18 and TRBJ1-2; 8 bases are a match to TRBD1. Germline V gene sequence: CDR1 KGHSH, CDR2 LQKENI. The CDR3 is 15 residues long. With V trimmed by 3 bases and J by 6 bases, 9 bases remained unmatched. The CDR3 DNA follows: TGTGCCAGCTCACCGGGGGCAGGGGGCGCGAATGGCTACACCTTC. As protein: CASSPGAGGANGYTF.

This clone was found once. The V gene is TRBV4-1, the J gene TRBJ2-7, with 13 nucleotides matching TRBD2. J gave up 6 bases and V 2 bases, and 7 bases lay outside the gene matches. Germline V gene sequence: CDR1 MGHRA, CDR2 YSYEKL. The CDR3 length is 16 residues. The CDR3 nucleotides read TGCGCCAGCAGCCAATGGGTAGGGACTAGCGGGGCCGAGCAGTACTTC. Protein: CASSQWVGTSGAEQYF.

CDR3 protein: CASTRDFGVWHF. The CDR3, as DNA: TGTGCCAGCACACGGGATTTTGGGGTCTGGCATTTT. The chain couples TRBV7-2 to TRBJ1-5; D is unresolved. There are 12 residues in the CDR3. The ends were cut back, 7 bases at V and 15 bases at J, with 19 bases in the middle. Germline V gene data show CDR1 as SGHTA and CDR2 as FQGNSA.

V and J are TRBV7-2 and TRBJ2-3; the match to TRBD2 covers 7 bases. Germline CDR1 and CDR2: SGHTA and FQGNSA. The CDR3 spans 19 residues. Trimming at V came to 1 base and at J to 2 bases, leaving 15 bases not matched to a gene. The CDR3 nucleotides are TGTGCCAGCAGCTTAGTTGGGGCAGGGTGGGGGACTATCACAGATACGCAGTATTTT. It is translated as CASSLVGAGWGTITDTQYF. Complete variable domain (other parts from reference TRBV7-2 and TRBJ2-3): GAGVSQSPSNKVTEKGKDVELRCDPISGHTALYWYRQSLGQGLEFLIYFQGNSAPDKSGLPSDRFSAERTGGSVSTLTIQRTQQEDSAVYLCASSLVGAGWGTITDTQYFGPGTRLTVL.

CDR3 region: CASSIFLAGSTDTQYF. The CDR3, as DNA: TGTGCCAGTAGTATCTTCCTAGCGGGAAGCACAGATACGCAGTATTTT. V gene TRBV19 combines with J gene TRBJ2-3, with 9 bases identical to TRBD2. CDR3 size: 16 residues. Germline CDR1 and CDR2: LNHDA and SQIVND (reference sequence). With 3 bases clipped from V and 0 bases from J, the junction kept 4 bases outside the gene matches.

V is TRBV27 and J is TRBJ1-1; 8 bases agree with TRBD1. Germline lookup yields CDR1 MNHEY and CDR2 SMNVEV (reference sequence). V dropped 5 bases and J dropped 2; count of bases not matched to a gene: 7. This CDR3 contains 15 residues. The CDR3 sequence is CASSPLAGGNTEAFF. The DNA for the CDR3 is TGTGCCAGCAGTCCCCTCGCAGGGGGCAACACTGAAGCTTTCTTT.

The chain employs TRBV5-4 and TRBJ1-3, with 8 bases identical to TRBD1. The CDR3 runs 17 residues. Germline CDR1 reads SGHNT; CDR2 reads YYREEE (reference sequence). Trimming removed 2 bases from V and 3 bases from J; junction bases left unmatched: 10. CDR3 residues: CASSLISGQVLGNTIYF. DNA for the CDR3: TGTGCCAGCAGCTTAATTTCGGGACAGGTACTTGGAAACACCATATATTTT.

The rearrangement uses TRBV19 and TRBJ2-1; 11 bases line up with TRBD1. This CDR3 contains 17 residues. V lost 7 bases to trimming and J lost 8 bases; unmatched junction nucleotides: 16. The germline V gene encodes CDR1 LNHDA and CDR2 SQIVND (reference sequence). CDR3 protein: CASKSGQGGYAWDEQFF. For the CDR3, the DNA is TGTGCCAGTAAATCGGGACAGGGGGGCTATGCGTGGGATGAGCAGTTCTTC.

This chain joins TRBV6-2 or TRBV6-3 and TRBJ2-1, with D maybe TRBD1 (5 bases). Germline values: CDR1 MNHEY, CDR2 SVGEGT. The CDR3 loop spans 12 amino acids. V gave up 6 bases and J gave up 4 bases, with 7 bases separating them. The CDR3 spells CASSDSYNEQFF. Written as DNA, the CDR3 is TGTGCCAGCAGCGACAGTTACAATGAGCAGTTCTTC.

V and J are TRBV7-3 and TRBJ2-1; 13 bases agree with TRBD2. With V trimmed by 5 bases and J by 7 bases, 5 bases remained unmatched. The CDR3 sequence is 15 residues long. CDR1 is SGHTA, CDR2 FQGTGA, per germline. As DNA, the CDR3 is TGTGCCAGCAGCCAGACTAGCGGGAGGCCGAATGAGCAGTTCTTC. Protein: CASSQTSGRPNEQFF.

The rearrangement uses TRBV9 and TRBJ2-2, with TRBD2 identical over 11 bases. There are 19 residues in the CDR3. With V trimmed by 4 bases and J by 1 base, 12 bases remained unmatched. Germline CDR1 SGDLS, CDR2 YYNGEE. This chain's CDR3 is CASSRTSGLAEGNTGELFF. The DNA for the CDR3 is TGTGCCAGCAGCCGGACATCGGGACTAGCGGAGGGGAACACCGGGGAGCTGTTTTTT.

The V call is TRBV6-5, the J call TRBJ2-7; 10 nucleotides agree with TRBD2. The germline V gene has CDR1 MNHEY and CDR2 SVGAGI. This CDR3 is built from 14 residues. Unmatched junction bases numbered 5, after V lost 9 bases and J lost 0 bases. The CDR3 protein is CASRTSGASYEQYF. CDR3 sequence (DNA): TGTGCCAGTAGAACTAGCGGGGCCTCCTACGAGCAGTACTTC.

This chain's CDR3 is CASSLGDIANQPQHF. In DNA form, the CDR3 reads TGTGCCAGCAGCTTAGGCGACATTGCCAATCAGCCCCAGCATTTT. The rearrangement uses TRBV7-2 and TRBJ1-5; D unresolved. V gave up 1 base and J gave up 3 bases, with 10 bases separating them. The V gene's germline CDR1 is SGHTA and CDR2 FQGNSA. The CDR3 is 15 amino acids.

V and J are TRBV6-5 and TRBJ2-7; D gene uncertain. This CDR3 has 14 residues. V was cut by 7 bases and J by 3 bases, with 16 bases left in between. Per the germline V gene, CDR1 is MNHEY and CDR2 is SVGAGI. Written as DNA, the CDR3 is TGTGCCAGCACATCGGGTCAAAAAAACTACGAGCAGTACTTC. Its protein is CASTSGQKNYEQYF.

V usage is TRBV18 and J usage is TRBJ1-1, with 8 bases identical to TRBD1. This CDR3 is 14 amino acids long. The J segment lost 1 base and the V segment lost 5 bases, leaving 3 bases of the junction unmatched. Germline V gives CDR1 KGHSH, CDR2 LQKENI. The CDR3 region has the DNA TGTGCCAGCTCATGGGACAGGTCGAACACTGAAGCTTTCTTT. The encoded protein is CASSWDRSNTEAFF.

This chain joins TRBV24-1 and TRBJ1-4, with a weak D call TRBD1 (6 bases). The CDR3 has 14 residues. Looked up from germline, CDR1 is KGHDR and CDR2 is SFDVKD. With 4 bases removed from V and 6 bases from J, the gap between germline ends came to 11 bases. As DNA, the CDR3 is TGTGCCACCAGTGACGGGGGGCAGGATGAAAAACTGTTTTTT. This encodes CATSDGGQDEKLFF.

This clone was observed a single time. The rearrangement joins TRBV7-2 to TRBJ2-7; 10 bases are a match to TRBD2. V lost 2 bases and J lost 1; bases outside the gene matches: 5. Germline CDR1 is SGHTA and CDR2 is FQGNSA. This CDR3 is built from 16 residues. CDR3 nucleotides: TGTGCCAGCAGCTTAAGTGGAGCGGGAGGGTCCTACGAGCAGTACTTC. Translation: CASSLSGAGGSYEQYF.

The chain uses TRBV27 and TRBJ2-1; 7 bases are a match to TRBD1. Trimming removed 1 base from V and 6 bases from J; junction bases left unmatched: 3. The CDR3 covers 14 residues. CDR1 is MNHEY, CDR2 SMNVEV, per germline (reference sequence). The CDR3 is CASSLWDRANEQFF. DNA for the CDR3: TGTGCCAGCAGTTTATGGGACAGAGCCAATGAGCAGTTCTTC.

The rearrangement uses TRBV29-1 and TRBJ1-2, with D possibly matching TRBD1 (5 bases). Germline V gene sequence: CDR1 SQVTM, CDR2 ANQGSEA. With 4 bases removed from V and 4 bases from J, the gap between germline ends came to 13 bases. The CDR3 sequence is 13 residues long. CDR3 DNA sequence: TGCAGCGTTGTCGGGCCCGGGGGCTATGGCTACACCTTC. It yields the protein CSVVGPGGYGYTF.

The chain has TRBV29-1 and TRBJ1-2; unclear D gene. The CDR3 length is 12 residues. V gave up 6 bases and J gave up 4 bases, with 12 bases separating them. Germline assignment: CDR1 SQVTM and CDR2 ANQGSEA. Here the CDR3 reads CSVDHSLYGYTF. In nucleotides, the CDR3 is TGCAGCGTCGATCACAGTCTCTATGGCTACACCTTC.

About this clone: Other DNA sequences in this sample translate to the same CDR3. This rearrangement joins TRBV7-9 to TRBJ2-3; maybe TRBD2 (5 bases). The CDR3 is 13 amino acids. Germline-derived CDR1 and CDR2 are SEHNR and FQNEAQ (reference sequence). Trimming cost V 2 bases and J 5 bases, with 8 bases left between them. Written as DNA, the CDR3 is TGTGCCAGCAGCTTACTAGCAGGAGATACGCAGTATTTT. Its translation is CASSLLAGDTQYF.

This clone has more than one count but fewer than ten. The gene calls are TRBV2 and TRBJ2-1; TRBD2 matches at 14 bases. The V gene end was trimmed by 1 base and the J gene end by 8 bases; junction bases not matched to a gene: 4. This CDR3 is built from 16 residues. Germline-derived CDR1 and CDR2 are SNHLY and FYNNEI. Written as DNA, the CDR3 is TGTGCCAGCAGTGAAGAGGGACTAGCGGGAGTCGATGAGCAGTTCTTC. Its translation is CASSEEGLAGVDEQFF.

The chain uses TRBV7-9 and TRBJ1-5, with TRBD1 matching over 7 bases. This CDR3 has 15 amino acids. V dropped 5 bases and J dropped 4; count of bases not matched to a gene: 8. Germline V gene sequence: CDR1 SEHNR, CDR2 FQNEAQ (reference sequence). CDR3 nucleotide sequence: TGTGCCAGCAGCGAACTCGGGACAGAAAATCAGCCCCAGCATTTT. It codes for CASSELGTENQPQHF.

The chain couples TRBV7-9 to TRBJ2-7, with a weak D call TRBD2 (5 bases). CDR1 is SEHNR, CDR2 FQNEAQ, per germline (reference sequence). The length of the CDR3 is 11 residues. V lost 5 bases, J lost 6 bases, and 8 bases lay in between. The DNA of the CDR3 is TGTGCCAGCAGCCGAGGGAGCGAGCAGTACTTC. It translates to CASSRGSEQYF.